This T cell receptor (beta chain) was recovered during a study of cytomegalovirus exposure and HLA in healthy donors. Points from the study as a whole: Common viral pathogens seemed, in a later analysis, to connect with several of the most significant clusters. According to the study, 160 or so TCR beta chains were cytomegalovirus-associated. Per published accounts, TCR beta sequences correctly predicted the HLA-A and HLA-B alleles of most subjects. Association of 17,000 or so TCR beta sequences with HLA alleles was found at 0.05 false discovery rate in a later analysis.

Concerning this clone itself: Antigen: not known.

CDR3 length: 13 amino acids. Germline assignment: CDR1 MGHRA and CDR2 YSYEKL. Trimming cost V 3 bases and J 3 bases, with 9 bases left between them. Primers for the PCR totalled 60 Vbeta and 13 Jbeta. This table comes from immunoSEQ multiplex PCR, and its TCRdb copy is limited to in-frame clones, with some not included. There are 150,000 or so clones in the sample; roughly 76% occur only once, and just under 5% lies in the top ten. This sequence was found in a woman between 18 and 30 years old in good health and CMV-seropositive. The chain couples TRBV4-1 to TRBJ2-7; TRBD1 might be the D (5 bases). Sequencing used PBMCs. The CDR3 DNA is TGCGCCAGCAGCCAGGGGCTTAGCTACGAGCAGTACTTC. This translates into CASSQGLSYEQYF.